Presented here are 15 T cell receptor beta chains from one specimen sequenced in a study of blood T cell repertoires in COVID-19. Measured with immunoSEQ multiplex PCR; TCRdb has only the in-frame clones, and not every one. The data show more than 90,000 clones, 82% seen once. Sequenced sample: peripheral blood. The receptors derive from a man in his 70s with acute or convalescent COVID-19.

This clone turned up a few times. The DNA of the CDR3 is TGTGCCAGCAGTTTACCCGGGACACAAAATTCACCCCTCCACTTT. This gives the protein CASSLPGTQNSPLHF. The chain carries TRBV28 and TRBJ1-6, with TRBD1 as a possible D gene (6 bases). The CDR3 has 15 amino acids. With 2 bases removed from V and 7 bases from J, the gap between germline ends came to 12 bases. The V gene's germline CDR1 is MDHEN and CDR2 SYDVKM.

This rearrangement joins TRBV4-2 to TRBJ2-1; D is unresolved. V shed 4 bases and J shed 4 bases, with 14 bases lying between them. Germline assignment: CDR1 LGHNA and CDR2 YNFKEQ. The CDR3 totals 15 residues. The CDR3 sequence: CASSPRSSGYNEQFF. The CDR3 DNA reads TGTGCCAGCAGCCCCCGGAGCAGTGGTTACAATGAGCAGTTCTTC.

CDR3 residues: CASSRDRDNSPLHF. CDR3 DNA sequence: TGTGCCAGCTCACGCGACAGGGACAATTCACCCCTCCACTTT. This chain links TRBV18 with TRBJ1-6; 7 positions agree with TRBD1. The germline CDR1 and CDR2 sequences are KGHSH and LQKENI. The CDR3 runs 14 residues. Losses at the gene ends were 4 bases for V and 7 bases for J; bases not matched to a gene: 4.

The chain joins TRBV28 to TRBJ1-1, with 9 bases that match TRBD1. The CDR3 totals 15 residues. The ends lost 5 bases at V and 3 bases at J; junction bases unmatched: 7. Germline CDR1 and CDR2: MDHEN and SYDVKM. The CDR3 loop reads CASSQNRGQYTEAFF. The DNA of the CDR3 is TGTGCCAGCAGTCAAAACAGGGGGCAGTACACTGAAGCTTTCTTT.

The chain recombines TRBV4-1 with TRBJ1-3, with D possibly matching TRBD1 (5 bases). The germline CDR1 and CDR2 sequences are MGHRA and YSYEKL. With 0 bases removed from V and 0 bases from J, the gap between germline ends came to 12 bases. This CDR3 spans 17 amino acids. CDR3 DNA: TGCGCCAGCAGCCAAGACAGGGTTGGATTCTCTGGAAACACCATATATTTT. Its protein product is CASSQDRVGFSGNTIYF.

The table lists this clone with a count of one. The chain uses TRBV6-1 and TRBJ1-5, with D unclear. The CDR3 is 12 amino acids. Trimming stripped 3 bases from V and 7 bases from J, with 7 bases between. Per germline, CDR1 MNHNS and CDR2 SASEGT. The DNA of the CDR3 is TGTGCCAGCAGTGAGAGGGCACAGCCCCAGCATTTT. As protein: CASSERAQPQHF.

The chain carries TRBV29-1 and TRBJ1-1; D perhaps matches TRBD1 (5 bases). The CDR3 totals 12 residues. Germline loops: CDR1 SQVTM, CDR2 ANQGSEA. The ends were cut back, 6 bases at V and 6 bases at J, with 14 bases in the middle. CDR3 amino acids: CSVSWGVAEAFF. CDR3 sequence (DNA): TGCAGCGTCTCGTGGGGGGTCGCTGAAGCTTTCTTT.

This chain joins TRBV6-5 and TRBJ1-1; D gene ambiguous. The CDR3 covers 11 residues. In germline, CDR1 is MNHEY, CDR2 SVGAGI. V was cut by 6 bases and J by 4 bases, with 6 bases left in between. The CDR3 reads CASSFLTEAFF. The CDR3 DNA reads as TGTGCCAGCAGCTTCCTCACTGAAGCTTTCTTT.

The CDR3: CASSTVMNTEAFF. The DNA for the CDR3 is TGTGCCAGTAGCACAGTCATGAACACTGAAGCTTTCTTT. The chain joins TRBV19 to TRBJ1-1, with unresolved D. V was pared by 6 bases and J by 0 bases, with 8 bases between. The CDR3 sequence is 13 residues long. Germline lookup yields CDR1 LNHDA and CDR2 SQIVND (reference sequence).

The V and J genes are TRBV27 and TRBJ1-2, with 12 positions matching TRBD1. The V gene end was trimmed by 7 bases and the J gene end by 7 bases; junction bases not matched to a gene: 7. The CDR3 consists of 14 residues. CDR1 is MNHEY, CDR2 SMNVEV, per germline (reference sequence). The CDR3 loop reads CASTGDRGLGGYTF. The DNA of the CDR3 is TGTGCCAGCACTGGGGACAGGGGGCTTGGTGGCTACACCTTC.

V gene TRBV7-2 combines with J gene TRBJ2-1; D is uncertain. CDR1 and CDR2 (germline): SGHTA, FQGNSA. The V and J ends lost 0 bases and 4 bases respectively, with 7 bases between them. CDR3 length equals 14 residues. The CDR3 protein is CASSLAPQYNEQFF. CDR3 sequence (DNA): TGTGCCAGCAGCTTAGCGCCACAATACAATGAGCAGTTCTTC.

Here the CDR3 DNA reads TGTGCCAGCTCACCTTACACTAGCGGGGGGAGACAGTACTTC. Protein sequence: CASSPYTSGGRQYF. The chain has TRBV18 and TRBJ2-7, with 12 bases fitting TRBD2. Germline values: CDR1 KGHSH, CDR2 LQKENI. Trimming at V came to 3 bases and at J to 10 bases, leaving 7 bases not matched to a gene. The CDR3 is 14 amino acids.

This chain joins TRBV12-3 or TRBV12-4 and TRBJ1-5; D ambiguous. CDR3 size: 13 residues. V lost 0 bases to trimming and J lost 6 bases, with 6 bases between them. CDR3 in amino acids: CASSLARGQPQHF. The CDR3 DNA reads as TGTGCCAGCAGTTTAGCGCGTGGTCAGCCCCAGCATTTT.

J is TRBJ2-3 and V is TRBV28, with D perhaps TRBD1 (6 bases). Germline V gene sequence: CDR1 MDHEN, CDR2 SYDVKM. The length of the CDR3 is 16 residues. V lost 4 bases and J lost 1, with 15 bases in between. CDR3 coding DNA: TGTGCCAGCAGTTCACTGAACAGGGTTGGCACAGATACGCAGTATTTT. Translating gives CASSSLNRVGTDTQYF.

The CDR3 bases are TGTGCCAGCAGTCCCGGTGGAAGACTAAGGGAGACCTTC. Its translation is CASSPGGRLRETF. The chain recombines TRBV12-3 or TRBV12-4 with TRBJ1-2; D gene ambiguous. V was shortened by 5 bases and J by 14 bases, with 21 bases between the two germline ends. There are 13 residues in the CDR3.